The present entry profiles one T cell receptor (beta chain) with its context. This clonotype was observed a few times. The specificity of this receptor is unknown. Nothing much larger sits one base from this clone, and base qualities are not available. The data belong to a study of T cells in Graves' hyperthyroidism and ophthalmopathy (dated 2019 in TCRdb). Describing the broader study: Peripheral blood was collected at initial diagnosis, before any treatment. TCR Vbeta CDR3 sequencing of 140 or so peripheral blood samples (over 40 ophthalmopathy, 75 to 80 hyperthyroidism and approximately 17 progressor patients) is reported in the paper. Following sampling, methimazole starting at 30 mg daily was given to hyperthyroidism patients, and high-dose intravenous methylprednisolone was given to ophthalmopathy patients. To identify TCR V-J signatures that set the groups apart, the researchers used a discovery cohort of 95 to 100 patients, made up of around 42 with Graves' ophthalmopathy and 57 with stable Graves' hyperthyroidism. The roughly 91 discovery patients were randomly split 7:3 into training and test sets. Whether ophthalmopathy could be predicted prospectively was tested in an independent validation cohort made up of fewer than 20 hyperthyroidism patients plus 17 patients who later progressed to ophthalmopathy. Thyroid tissue and blood T-cell repertoires from roughly six Graves' hyperthyroidism patients were also compared in the study. Here is what the overall study found, with its caveats: In validation, progression to ophthalmopathy was predicted by the model with more than 65% sensitivity and roughly 72% specificity, a median of about 6.4 months before onset. Ophthalmopathy was separated from stable hyperthyroidism by a 13 V-J signature model, with around 90% sensitivity and 81% to 82% specificity obtained in cross-validation and 80%/75% obtained in testing. Most expanded thyroid clonotypes (frequency above 0.001) were also detected in blood, suggesting blood repertoires may reflect thyroid immune responses. Sample size was not statistically predetermined, and investigators were not blinded to group allocation.

The TCR beta CDR3 regions were amplified from RNA transcripts. The TCR CDR3 was subjected to a first round of RT-PCR using the HTBI primer set and the Qiagen OneStep RT-PCR kit. Libraries were constructed in a second round of multiplex PCR, after which size selection and purification were carried out. Sequencing of the libraries was done on an Illumina HiSeq2000 using paired-end 100 bp reads. The authors' pipeline ran thus. SOAPnuke was used to process the raw data, removing reads that contained adapters or uncalled bases, had a mean Phred below 15, or lacked an exact match to the constant primer or identifier. COPE v1.2.5 was used to merge the high-quality paired reads, and each unique nucleotide sequence was defined as a clonotype. MiTCR v1.1 was used to align the clonotypes against IMGT TRBV, TRBD and TRBJ reference segments. The analysis was restricted to V-J combinations with a frequency above 0.0001, which together covered 99% to 99.2% of the repertoires. A TCS score was defined as the ratio between F50 (clonal expansion) and ExV (chaos), using BLOSUM62-based TCRdist between CDR3 peptides within each V-J. Welch's t-statistics and random forest reduced 500 to 550 V-J features to 10 to 15, which were used in a naive Bayes classifier (R e1071). TCRdb applied fastp at Q25 and MiXCR to the public reads, then kept only in-frame beta chains. Rows are combined by CDR3 protein, so each entry shows the most common genes and DNA. These V and J calls derive from TCRdb rather than the authors' analysis. The sample table shows hundreds of thousands of distinct CDR3 sequences, and less than 25% are seen once. The ten largest clones add up to around a third of the sample.

Ophthalmopathy patients had moderately to severely active disease, with a Clinical Activity Score of 3 or more, a NOSPECS grade of 4 or more, and a disease duration of less than 3 months. Exclusion was applied to patients with uncontrolled infections, other autoimmune diseases, pregnancy or lactation. Clinical symptoms, serum thyroxine and TRAb, thyroid ultrasound, and orbital computed tomography formed the basis for the diagnoses. PBMCs were isolated from roughly 10 ml of fresh peripheral blood by Ficoll-Paque density gradient centrifugation. Total RNA was extracted using Trizol reagent, and RNA quality was assessed on an Agilent 2100 Bioanalyzer. In the germline V gene, CDR1 corresponds to MNHEY and CDR2 to SVGEGT. Including the terminal cysteine and phenylalanine, the CDR3 comprises 14 residues. Kept here is only the CDR3 DNA, which spans 42 bases and is read in frame from base 1. The junction carries 11 bases between V and J, which are trimmed by 6 bases and 0 bases respectively.

Sequences were obtained from blood. The chain couples TRBV6-2 or TRBV6-3 to TRBJ1-1, with the D gene uncertain. The source of this sequence is a man younger than 40 with Graves' ophthalmopathy. The nucleotide sequence is TGTGCCAGCAGCCGAGGGAGGGTGAACACTGAAGCTTTCTTT. The translation is CASSRGRVNTEAFF.